The 17 T cell receptor beta chains presented below share a single source sample, sequenced in a study of CD4 and CD8 cells across lung adenocarcinoma regions. TCRdb re-called the PCR reads through MiXCR, storing one row per CDR3 protein. The sample contains around 16,000 distinct CDR3 sequences, under 70% of which appear only once. The sequenced sample consisted of CD8+ T cells from the center of a lung tumor. These receptors came from a female donor with lung adenocarcinoma. The CD4 and CD8 labels of this study may be unreliable.

The rearrangement links TRBV4-1 to TRBJ2-7; D remains unclear. The CDR3 runs 17 residues. In germline, CDR1 is MGHRA, CDR2 YSYEKL. V was clipped by 2 bases and J by 1 base, with 18 bases between them. The DNA for the CDR3 is TGCGCCAGCAGCCAACCTCGTGCCGGGTCCCCATCCTACGAGCAGTACTTC. It yields the protein CASSQPRAGSPSYEQYF.

Ten or more counts support this clonotype. V and J are TRBV10-2 and TRBJ1-5; 8 bases fit TRBD1. The CDR3 runs to 15 residues. Germline CDR1 WSHSY, CDR2 SAAADI. V dropped 7 bases and J dropped 0; count of bases not matched to a gene: 5. The CDR3, as DNA: TGCGCCAGCAAGAAGGACAGGGTTAGCAATCAGCCCCAGCATTTT. Residues: CASKKDRVSNQPQHF.

There are many counts of this clonotype. The chain recombines TRBV6-4 with TRBJ1-6; possible D gene TRBD1, 5 bases. Trimming took off 4 bases at V and 9 bases at J, with 16 bases between the two ends. The CDR3 is 15 amino acids. Looked up from germline, CDR1 is MRHNA and CDR2 is SNTAGT. CDR3: CASSATWTSSSPLHF. The CDR3 coding sequence is TGTGCCAGCAGTGCCACATGGACATCGTCTTCACCCCTCCACTTT.

This clonotype was found many times. This chain links TRBV30 with TRBJ2-2; D unclear. The germline V and J ends were trimmed by 5 bases and 7 bases, with 11 bases remaining between them. CDR3 length equals 12 residues. Germline-derived CDR1 and CDR2 are GTSNPN and SVGIG (reference sequence). This CDR3 is CAWSPDGGELFF. DNA for the CDR3: TGTGCCTGGTCGCCTGATGGCGGGGAGCTGTTTTTT.

The chain has TRBV4-1 and TRBJ2-4, with D hard to call. The CDR3 extends over 13 amino acids. Per the germline V gene, CDR1 is MGHRA and CDR2 is YSYEKL. Trimming left V 4 bases short and J 8 bases short, with 12 bases between. CDR3: CASSRLGTHIQYF. The CDR3 DNA follows: TGCGCCAGCAGCCGCCTGGGAACGCACATTCAGTACTTC.

This clonotype was detected once. The rearrangement uses TRBV27 and TRBJ2-1; TRBD1 matches at 9 bases. The germline V gene encodes CDR1 MNHEY and CDR2 SMNVEV (reference sequence). J gave up 3 bases and V 6 bases, and 9 bases lay outside the gene matches. There are 16 residues in the CDR3. The CDR3 loop is CASRDPGQGIYNEQFF. For the CDR3, the DNA is TGTGCCAGCAGGGACCCCGGACAGGGGATCTACAATGAGCAGTTCTTC.

In this sample, this clonotype turned up a few times. The chain combines TRBV6-5 with TRBJ2-5; D might be TRBD1 or TRBD2, each matching 6 bases. The CDR3 is 15 residues long. Germline values: CDR1 MNHEY, CDR2 SVGAGI. The V end was cut by 2 bases, the J end by 2 bases, with 12 bases between. CDR3 protein: CASSYGGTTQETQYF. CDR3 DNA: TGTGCCAGCAGTTACGGGGGGACAACGCAAGAGACCCAGTACTTC.

The chain recombines TRBV6-1 with TRBJ2-5; a weak D match, TRBD1 (7 bases). The germline gives CDR1 MNHNS, CDR2 SASEGT. This CDR3 has 13 amino acids. The ends were cut back, 6 bases at V and 11 bases at J, with 19 bases in the middle. The CDR3 loop is CASSSEGAWEQYF. CDR3 DNA: TGTGCCAGCAGCTCGGAGGGGGCTTGGGAGCAGTACTTC.

In this sample, this clonotype turned up once. This chain uses TRBV9 with TRBJ1-2; D perhaps matches TRBD1 (5 bases). From germline, CDR1 is SGDLS and CDR2 YYNGEE. The length of the CDR3 is 16 residues. The V end lost 4 bases, the J end lost 5 bases, and 21 bases lay between the germline ends. The CDR3 DNA reads TGTGCCAGCAGCCATTGGGGCCTTGGCGGAGGGTATGGCTACACCTTC. This encodes CASSHWGLGGGYGYTF.

As concerns this clonotype: A read error may produce the germline difference seen at one junction end. The chain recombines TRBV6-1 with TRBJ2-3; 8 bases match TRBD1. The length of the CDR3 is 15 residues. Germline CDR1 is MNHNS and CDR2 is SASEGT. DNA of the CDR3: TGTGCCAGCAGGTCGACAGGGGCGAACACAGGTACGCAGTATTTT. Translating gives CASRSTGANTGTQYF.

This clonotype was picked up many times. The rearrangement uses TRBV6-1 and TRBJ1-2; 7 positions match TRBD1. The CDR3 is 14 residues long. Germline-derived CDR1 and CDR2 are MNHNS and SASEGT. Unmatched junction bases numbered 10, after V lost 5 bases and J lost 7 bases. The CDR3 sequence is CASSPPGQIIGYTF. For the CDR3, the DNA is TGTGCCAGCAGTCCCCCGGGACAGATCATTGGCTACACCTTC.

As regards this clonotype: One end of the junction fails to match germline, which may point to a read error. The gene calls are TRBV6-4 and TRBJ2-3; unclear D gene. Germline CDR1 MRHNA, CDR2 SNTAGT. There are 15 residues in the CDR3. The CDR3 DNA reads TGTGCCAGCAGTGAAACGGGCGGTGGGCAAGAGACGCAGTACTTT. Translated, it gives CASSETGGGQETQYF.

By proportion, this clonotype is medium-sized. This chain connects TRBV25-1 to TRBJ1-2; D gene ambiguous. The CDR3 has 15 residues. V lost 5 bases, J lost 3 bases, and 16 bases lay in between. Looked up from germline, CDR1 is MGHDK and CDR2 is SYGVNS. This CDR3 reads CASSQTGEAHYGYTF. Here the CDR3 DNA reads TGTGCCAGCAGTCAGACCGGGGAGGCACACTATGGCTACACCTTC.

This clonotype was recorded only once. This sequence joins TRBV7-6 and TRBJ2-5; 9 bases fit TRBD2. The V gene's germline CDR1 is SGHVS and CDR2 FNYEAQ. V gave up 4 bases and J gave up 5 bases; unmatched junction bases: 11. CDR3 size: 16 residues. The CDR3 DNA sequence: TGTGCCAGCAGCTCCCGTGGTAGCGGGGGTGGGGAGACCCAGTACTTC. Protein sequence: CASSSRGSGGGETQYF.

The chain employs TRBV6-1 and TRBJ1-1, with D maybe TRBD1 (5 bases). CDR1 and CDR2 from the germline V gene are MNHNS and SASEGT. The V end was cut by 6 bases, the J end by 0 bases, with 17 bases between. There are 16 residues in the CDR3. The CDR3 nucleotides read TGTGCCAGCAGCGGAGGGGAGGCCGGGATGAACACTGAAGCTTTCTTT. Protein product: CASSGGEAGMNTEAFF.

Only a few counts were recorded for this clonotype. The junction shows a germline mismatch at one end, possibly a read error. The gene calls are TRBV6-1 and TRBJ2-5, with D perhaps matching TRBD1 or TRBD2 (7 bases each). Germline CDR1 is MNHNS and CDR2 is SASEGT. The CDR3 is made up of 14 amino acids. CDR3 protein: CAGRGGGDQDTQYF. The DNA of the CDR3 is TGTGCCGGCAGGGGGGGGGGTGACCAAGATACGCAGTATTTC.

By share, this clonotype ranks as medium-sized. The chain couples TRBV10-1 to TRBJ2-1; 11 positions agree with TRBD2. J was trimmed by 7 bases and V by 3 bases; bases with no gene match: 11. This CDR3 is 17 amino acids long. CDR1 and CDR2 (germline): WNHNN, SYGVQD (reference sequence). The DNA for the CDR3 is TGCGCCAGCAGTGATCTTCCCACTAGCGGGGGATCTAATGAGCAGTTCTTC. This encodes CASSDLPTSGGSNEQFF.